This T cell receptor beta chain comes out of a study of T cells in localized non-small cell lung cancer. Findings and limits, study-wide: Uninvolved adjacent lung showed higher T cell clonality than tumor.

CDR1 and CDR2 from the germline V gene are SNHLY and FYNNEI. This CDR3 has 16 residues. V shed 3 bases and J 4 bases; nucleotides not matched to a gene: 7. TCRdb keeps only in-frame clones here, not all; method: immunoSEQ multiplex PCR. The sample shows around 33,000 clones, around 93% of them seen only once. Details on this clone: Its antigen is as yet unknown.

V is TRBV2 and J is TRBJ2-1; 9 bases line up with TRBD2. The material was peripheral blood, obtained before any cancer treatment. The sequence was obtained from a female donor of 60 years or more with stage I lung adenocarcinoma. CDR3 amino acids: CASSDYSGGTYNEQFF. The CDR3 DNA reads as TGTGCCAGCAGTGATTATAGCGGGGGAACGTACAATGAGCAGTTCTTC.